This T cell receptor beta chain was documented in a study of human T cells and chemical hapten exposure. At the level of the study: The sensitizing agent was 2% DPC, placed on roughly 2 cm by roughly 2 cm of upper inner arm skin. TCR yields per sample varied, mainly owing to small pooled library volume differences. Study results and caveats: Expanded TCRs created a significantly greater count of big CDR3 similarity clusters than controls did. The donor cohort had alopecia, so its immune response may not match that of healthy people.

Stated time point: pre-sensitization, week 0. Treatment here: therapeutic diphenylcyclopropenone sensitization with weekly scalp DPC. This clonotype was detected many times. The antigen remains undetermined. TCRdb recomputed calls from the RACE reads with MiXCR, one row per CDR3 protein. The sample holds a few hundred thousand distinct CDR3 sequences; roughly 6% are singletons and the top ten take about 7.7%. Sequencing used whole blood, obtained in connection with sensitization to the hapten diphenylcyclopropenone (DPC). This sequence was found in a woman aged 18-29 years with alopecia areata. Some clones in this sample may be carry-over from other donors' samples.

CDR3 nucleotide sequence: TGTGCCAGCAGCCGACAACTAGGTGCTAGCACAGATACGCAGTATTTT. As protein: CASSRQLGASTDTQYF. The V call is TRBV7-6, the J call TRBJ2-3; the D gene is possibly TRBD2 (5 bases). The germline gives CDR1 SGHVS, CDR2 FNYEAQ. V shed 5 bases and J shed 0 bases, with 15 bases lying between them. This CDR3 contains 16 residues.